A single sample gave rise to the 20 T cell receptor beta chains below, sequenced in a study of molecular identifiers for immune sequencing clone quantification. TCRdb reprocessed the PCR reads via MiXCR and lists one record per CDR3 protein. The sample shows roughly 86,000 distinct CDR3 sequences, over 15% of them seen only once. Input material: naive CD8+ T cells from blood, with Jurkat cell RNA spiked in. Described subset: FACS-sorted CD8+CD4-CCR7+CD45RA+ naive T cells. The receptor source for this set is a human donor in good health. Some libraries in this study had Jurkat cell RNA spiked in.

This clonotype was counted many times. The V and J genes are TRBV7-9 and TRBJ2-5; D assignment may be TRBD1 or TRBD2 (5 bases each). This CDR3 has 12 amino acids. Germline CDR1 and CDR2: SEHNR and FQNEAQ (reference sequence). Between the trimmed V and J ends, which lost 8 bases and 4 bases, there was a span of 11 bases. CDR3 amino acids: CASSWDGETQYF. The CDR3 DNA follows: TGTGCCAGCTCCTGGGACGGAGAGACCCAGTACTTC.

This clonotype was recorded many times. This sequence joins TRBV4-3 and TRBJ2-3, with D tentatively TRBD2 (6 bases). The CDR3 sequence is 15 residues long. CDR1 and CDR2 (germline): LGHNA, YSLEER. The V and J ends lost 4 bases and 6 bases respectively, with 17 bases between them. CDR3 sequence reads: CASSREDGSRDTQYF. Written as DNA, the CDR3 is TGCGCCAGCAGCCGGGAGGACGGGAGCAGGGATACGCAGTATTTT.

This clonotype was observed once. The chain has TRBV28 and TRBJ2-7; D is possibly TRBD2 (6 bases). The CDR3 has 14 amino acids. Germline V CDR1 and CDR2: MDHEN, SYDVKM. Trimming removed 6 bases from V and 4 bases from J, with 16 bases in between. The CDR3 bases are TGTGCCAGCAGAGTGCGGGGTTCGGATTACGAGCAGTACTTC. It specifies CASRVRGSDYEQYF. The whole variable domain, filled in from reference TRBV28 and TRBJ2-7, reads DVKVTQSSRYLVKRTGEKVFLECVQDMDHENMFWYRQDPGLGLRLIYFSYDVKMKEKGDIPEGYSVSREKKERFSLILESASTNQTSMYLCASRVRGSDYEQYFGPGTRLTVT.

Concerning this clonotype itself: A much larger clonotype is one base distant, so this may be a read error. This chain connects TRBV7-7 to TRBJ2-1; 7 positions match TRBD2. Germline V gives CDR1 SSHAT, CDR2 FNYEAQ (reference sequence). The CDR3 is 13 amino acids. CDR3 DNA: TGTGCCAGCAGCCGTCAAGCGGGGAAAGAGCAGTCCTTC. Protein: CASSRQAGKEQSF.

This clonotype has just a few counts. V is TRBV3-1 and J is TRBJ2-5, with 14 positions matching TRBD2. After removal of 0 bases from V and 5 bases from J, the junction contained 14 bases not matched to a gene. Per the germline V gene, CDR1 is LGHDT and CDR2 is YNNKEL (reference sequence). The length of the CDR3 is 20 residues. In DNA, the CDR3 is TGTGCCAGCAGCCAAGAGACTAGCGGGAGGGCCGATTGGGGAACTGAGACCCAGTACTTC. As protein: CASSQETSGRADWGTETQYF.

The chain combines TRBV15 with TRBJ2-5; D gene ambiguous. This CDR3 comprises 14 residues. V was shortened by 9 bases and J by 5 bases, with 19 bases between the two germline ends. Germline-derived CDR1 and CDR2 are LNHNV and YYDKDF (reference sequence). The CDR3 loop reads CATTSGTYGETQYF. DNA of the CDR3: TGTGCCACGACATCGGGTACCTATGGCGAGACCCAGTACTTC.

In this sample, this clonotype turned up many times. The chain recombines TRBV6-1 with TRBJ2-3, with 9 positions matching TRBD2. The CDR3 has 15 residues. Germline V gene lookup returns CDR1 MNHNS and CDR2 SASEGT. Trimming at V came to 3 bases and at J to 11 bases, leaving 12 bases not matched to a gene. The DNA of the CDR3 is TGTGCCAGCAGTGAGGGACTAGCCCCGCCGGGGGGGCAGTATTTT. Translated, it gives CASSEGLAPPGGQYF.

In its sample, this clonotype was seen many times. This chain links TRBV27 with TRBJ2-7; no definite D call. Germline V gives CDR1 MNHEY, CDR2 SMNVEV (reference sequence). Trimming removed 1 base at V and 0 bases at J, with 7 bases between. The CDR3 has 14 residues. CDR3 sequence: CASSLLATSYEQYF. The CDR3 DNA sequence: TGTGCCAGCAGTTTATTGGCCACCTCCTACGAGCAGTACTTC.

This clonotype was counted at least ten times. This chain connects TRBV11-1 to TRBJ2-5; no reliable D call. V lost 1 base to trimming and J lost 0 bases, with 6 bases between them. The germline V gene has CDR1 SGHAT and CDR2 FQDESV (reference sequence). The CDR3 is made up of 14 amino acids. DNA of the CDR3: TGTGCCAGCAGCTTAGAGGACGACCAAGAGACCCAGTACTTC. Amino acids: CASSLEDDQETQYF.

This clonotype was found many times. This chain joins TRBV7-9 and TRBJ1-1; D is undetermined. The CDR3 consists of 12 residues. Per the germline V gene, CDR1 is SEHNR and CDR2 is FQNEAQ (reference sequence). Trimming removed 5 bases at V and 4 bases at J, with 8 bases between. CDR3 coding DNA: TGTGCCAGCAGCCCTATCGGCACTGAAGCTTTCTTT. Its protein is CASSPIGTEAFF.

At least ten counts were recorded for this clonotype. V gene TRBV5-6 combines with J gene TRBJ1-1; no reliable D call. Germline CDR1 is SGHDT and CDR2 is YYEEEE. Trimming cost V 2 bases and J 0 bases, with 11 bases left between them. This CDR3 has 15 amino acids. CDR3 sequence (DNA): TGTGCCAGCAGCTTCAGTGGCAACATGAACACTGAAGCTTTCTTT. This gives the protein CASSFSGNMNTEAFF.

This chain uses TRBV7-6 with TRBJ2-7; D is undetermined. With 5 bases removed from V and 2 bases from J, the gap between germline ends came to 10 bases. Germline values: CDR1 SGHVS, CDR2 FNYEAQ. The CDR3 contains 13 residues. Here the CDR3 reads CASSPNSAYEQYF. The CDR3 DNA follows: TGTGCCAGCAGCCCAAATAGTGCCTACGAGCAGTACTTC.

This clonotype was recorded many times. The rearrangement uses TRBV28 and TRBJ1-1; tentatively, D is TRBD1 (6 bases). V was cut by 6 bases and J by 4 bases, with 12 bases left in between. Germline V gives CDR1 MDHEN, CDR2 SYDVKM. The CDR3 sequence is 13 residues long. The DNA of the CDR3 is TGTGCCAGCAGAACAGGAGGGGGCACTGAAGCTTTCTTT. Translating it yields CASRTGGGTEAFF.

In this sample, this clonotype turned up many times. J is TRBJ1-1 and V is TRBV28; D is possibly TRBD1 (6 bases). The CDR3 length is 14 residues. The V end lost 4 bases, the J end lost 0 bases, and 9 bases lay between the germline ends. The germline V gene has CDR1 MDHEN and CDR2 SYDVKM. The CDR3 spells CASSWRGVNTEAFF. CDR3 in DNA: TGTGCCAGCAGTTGGAGGGGGGTGAACACTGAAGCTTTCTTT. Full variable domain (outside the CDR3, taken from reference TRBV28 and TRBJ1-1): DVKVTQSSRYLVKRTGEKVFLECVQDMDHENMFWYRQDPGLGLRLIYFSYDVKMKEKGDIPEGYSVSREKKERFSLILESASTNQTSMYLCASSWRGVNTEAFFGQGTRLTVV.

This clonotype was recorded at least ten times. This chain uses TRBV13 with TRBJ2-5, with 15 positions matching TRBD2. Germline V lookup: CDR1 PRHDT, CDR2 FYEKMQ (reference sequence). J was trimmed by 4 bases and V by 0 bases; bases with no gene match: 6. The CDR3 has 18 amino acids. This CDR3 is CASSLGGLAGGPRETQYF. For the CDR3, the DNA is TGTGCCAGCAGCTTAGGTGGACTAGCGGGGGGGCCCCGAGAGACCCAGTACTTC. The entire variable domain, with the rest obtained from reference TRBV13 and TRBJ2-5, is as follows: AAGVIQSPRHLIKEKRETATLKCYPIPRHDTVYWYQQGPGQDPQFLISFYEKMQSDKGSIPDRFSAQQFSDYHSELNMSSLELGDSALYFCASSLGGLAGGPRETQYFGPGTRLLVL.

In the case of this clonotype: A much larger clonotype is one base distant, so this may be a read error. The chain links TRBV19 to TRBJ2-5, with D uncertain. The CDR3 is 11 amino acids. The germline gives CDR1 LNHDA, CDR2 SQIVND (reference sequence). Written as DNA, the CDR3 is TGTGCCAGTAGAATAGGAGAGACCCAGTACTTC. Amino acids: CASRIGETQYF. The full variable domain, in which reference TRBV19 and TRBJ2-5 provide the parts outside the CDR3, is DGGITQSPKYLFRKEGQNVTLSCEQNLNHDAMYWYRQDPGQGLRLIYYSQIVNDFQKGDIAEGYSVSREKKESFPLTVTSAQKNPTAFYLCASRIGETQYFGPGTRLLVL.

This clonotype was detected ten times or more. The J gene is TRBJ2-7, the V gene TRBV27; D possibly corresponds to TRBD2 (5 bases). The V end was cut by 4 bases, the J end by 7 bases, with 14 bases between. Germline V gene sequence: CDR1 MNHEY, CDR2 SMNVEV (reference sequence). This CDR3 has 13 residues. The CDR3 protein is CASSSSGIEEQYF. The CDR3 bases are TGTGCCAGCAGTTCCAGCGGCATTGAGGAGCAGTACTTC.

This clonotype showed up many times. The gene calls are TRBV5-5 and TRBJ2-7; D unclear. The CDR3 extends over 11 amino acids. V lost 0 bases and J 7 bases, leaving 5 bases between the germline ends. Germline-derived CDR1 and CDR2 are SGHKS and YYEKEE (reference sequence). CDR3 in DNA: TGTGCCAGCAGCTTGGAGGCGGAGCAGTACTTC. Protein: CASSLEAEQYF. Based on the CDR3 plus reference TRBV5-5 and TRBJ2-7, the full variable domain is DAGVTQSPTHLIKTRGQQVTLRCSPISGHKSVSWYQQVLGQGPQFIFQYYEKEERGRGNFPDRFSARQFPNYSSELNVNALLLGDSALYLCASSLEAEQYFGPGTRLTVT.

Many counts were recorded for this clonotype. This sequence joins TRBV27 and TRBJ2-3, with 10 positions matching TRBD2. Germline V lookup: CDR1 MNHEY, CDR2 SMNVEV (reference sequence). CDR3 size: 19 residues. V lost 0 bases to trimming and J lost 4 bases; unmatched junction nucleotides: 13. This chain's CDR3 is CASSLSAVAGGIPPDTQYF. In DNA form, the CDR3 reads TGTGCCAGCAGTTTATCCGCGGTAGCGGGGGGTATACCGCCAGATACGCAGTATTTT.

This clonotype has ten or more counts. The chain carries TRBV29-1 and TRBJ2-2, with 9 bases aligning to TRBD1. CDR3 length equals 14 residues. The J segment lost 1 base and the V segment lost 4 bases, leaving 1 base of the junction unmatched. Germline V CDR1 and CDR2: SQVTM, ANQGSEA. For the CDR3, the DNA is TGCAGCGTTGTGGGACAGGGGAACACCGGGGAGCTGTTTTTT. It translates to CSVVGQGNTGELFF.